This TCR beta chain was profiled in a study of OX40 agonist ivuxolimab in advanced cancers. The wider study: An agonistic anti-OX40 (CD134) antibody, ivuxolimab, was used to treat the patients.

V dropped 2 bases and J dropped 0 bases, with 8 bases sitting between them. The length of the CDR3 is 15 residues. Germline CDR1 is MNHEY and CDR2 is SMNVEV (reference sequence). The table came from immunoSEQ multiplex PCR; TCRdb's copy has only in-frame clones and leaves some out. The sample consists of about 54,000 clones, roughly 81% of them appearing once. The V call is TRBV27, the J call TRBJ1-5, with D unclear. The clonotype originates from an adult with an advanced solid tumor such as melanoma, head and neck, liver or kidney cancer. The sequencing used CD4+ or CD8+ T cells sorted from blood, collected in a trial of the OX40 agonist ivuxolimab. CDR3 in amino acids: CASSLSAGSNQPQHF. Here the CDR3 DNA reads TGTGCCAGCAGTTTAAGTGCAGGTAGCAATCAGCCCCAGCATTTT.